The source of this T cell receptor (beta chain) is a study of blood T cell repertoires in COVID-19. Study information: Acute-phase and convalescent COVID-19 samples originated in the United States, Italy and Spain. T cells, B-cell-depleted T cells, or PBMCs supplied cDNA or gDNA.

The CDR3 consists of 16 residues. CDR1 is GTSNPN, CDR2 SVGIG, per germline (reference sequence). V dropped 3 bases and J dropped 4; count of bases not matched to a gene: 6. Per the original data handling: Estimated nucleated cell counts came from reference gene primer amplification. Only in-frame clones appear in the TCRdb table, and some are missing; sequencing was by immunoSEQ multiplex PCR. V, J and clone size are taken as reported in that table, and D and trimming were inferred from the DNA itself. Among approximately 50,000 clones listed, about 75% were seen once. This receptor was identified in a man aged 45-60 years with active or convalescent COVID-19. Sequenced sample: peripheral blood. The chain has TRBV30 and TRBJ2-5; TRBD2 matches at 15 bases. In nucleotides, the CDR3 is TGTGCCTGGAGCGACGGACTAGCGGGAGGGGGAGAGACCCAGTACTTC. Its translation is CAWSDGLAGGGETQYF.